What follows are 29 T cell receptor beta chains derived from one specimen sequenced in a study of T cells in Graves' hyperthyroidism and ophthalmopathy. What was amplified from RNA transcripts were TCR beta CDR3 regions. The HTBI primer set was used in a first-round RT-PCR of the TCR CDR3. TCRdb analysed the multiplex PCR reads with MiXCR anew, one entry per CDR3 protein. The sample carries 500,000 to 600,000 distinct CDR3 sequences, about half recorded once. Sequences were obtained from peripheral blood or thyroid tissue (not recorded which). These receptor sequences come from an adult woman with Graves' disease, either hyperthyroidism or ophthalmopathy (not recorded which).

Comments on this clonotype: Its ends do not fully match the called genes, so a read error is possible. The rearrangement joins TRBV7-7 to TRBJ2-3, with no clear D. From germline, CDR1 is SSHAT and CDR2 FNYEAQ (reference sequence). The CDR3 covers 13 residues. CDR3 protein: CASSPANTDTQYF. The DNA of the CDR3 is TGTGCTAGCAGTCCGGCCAACACAGATACGCAGTATTTT. The full variable domain, its missing parts supplied by reference TRBV7-7 and TRBJ2-3, is GAGVSQSPRYKVTKRGQDVTLRCDPISSHATLYWYQQALGQGPEFLTYFNYEAQPDKSGLPSDRFSAERPEGSISTLTIQRTEQRDSAMYRCASSPANTDTQYFGPGTRLTVL.

In this sample, this clonotype turned up a few times. The rearrangement links TRBV28 to TRBJ1-6; the D gene is possibly TRBD1 (6 bases). Trimming removed 5 bases from V and 9 bases from J, with 14 bases in between. CDR3 length: 14 amino acids. Germline V lookup: CDR1 MDHEN, CDR2 SYDVKM. CDR3 DNA: TGTGCCAGCAGTGAACCGGGGGCTAGTTCACCCCTCCACTTT. Translation gives CASSEPGASSPLHF.

The chain joins TRBV7-2 to TRBJ1-3; 8 bases map to TRBD1. Germline loops: CDR1 SGHTA, CDR2 FQGNSA. The V and J ends lost 6 bases and 4 bases, in that order; junction bases with no gene match: 5. This CDR3 region has 14 residues. The CDR3, as DNA: TGTGCCAGCAGACGGACAGGGACGGGAAACACCATATATTTT. Residues: CASRRTGTGNTIYF.

This clonotype has a handful of counts. The DNA is omitted, as the CDR3 cannot be located on it reliably, and the CDR3 follows TCRdb's listing. The gene calls are TRBV15 and TRBJ1-2; TRBD1, the D gene given by the table, was not confirmed from the DNA. The CDR3 contains 14 residues when both ends are counted. Germline CDR1 is LNHNV and CDR2 is YYDKDF (reference sequence). CDR3 loop: CATSNRGPNYGCTF.

This clonotype appeared many times. This chain connects TRBV20-1 to TRBJ2-7; 7 bases line up with TRBD2. V gave up 0 bases and J gave up 4 bases; unmatched junction bases: 0. The CDR3 consists of 12 residues. The germline V gene has CDR1 DFQATT and CDR2 SNEGSKA (reference sequence). The CDR3 region is CSAREREYEQYF. CDR3 nucleotide sequence: TGCAGTGCTAGAGAGCGGGAGTACGAGCAGTACTTC.

V is TRBV7-2 and J is TRBJ2-7; the D is unclear. Germline CDR1 and CDR2: SGHTA and FQGNSA. Trimming took off 3 bases at V and 2 bases at J, with 14 bases between the two ends. There are 15 residues in the CDR3. The CDR3 DNA reads as TGTGCCAGCAGCTTGGCCGCCGCAGATCCCTACGAGCAGTACTTC. This sequence encodes CASSLAAADPYEQYF.

This clonotype was counted a few times. A read error is possible here, since a much larger clone lies one base away. In nucleotides, the CDR3 is TGTGCCAGTAGAAGACTAGCGGGAGACTACGAGCGGTACTTC. Encoded protein: CASRRLAGDYERYF. The V gene is TRBV19, the J gene TRBJ2-7, with 12 bases matching TRBD2. Germline values: CDR1 LNHDA, CDR2 SQIVND (reference sequence). This CDR3 contains 14 residues. The whole variable domain, filled in from reference TRBV19 and TRBJ2-7, reads DGGITQSPKYLFRKEGQNVTLSCEQNLNHDAMYWYRQDPGQGLRLIYYSQIVNDFQKGDIAEGYSVSREKKESFPLTVTSAQKNPTAFYLCASRRLAGDYERYFGPGTRLTVT.

The J gene is TRBJ1-2, the V gene TRBV6-5; no clear D. Trimming shortened V by 4 bases and J by 8 bases, and 11 bases separated the two germline ends. The length of the CDR3 is 12 residues. The germline V gene encodes CDR1 MNHEY and CDR2 SVGAGI. The DNA for the CDR3 is TGTGCCAGCAGTTCCCGACTTGGGGGCTACACCTTC. This codes for CASSSRLGGYTF.

V usage is TRBV10-1 and J usage is TRBJ2-7; a possible D gene is TRBD2 (6 bases). V was pared by 5 bases and J by 5 bases, with 13 bases between. The CDR3 consists of 13 residues. Looked up from germline, CDR1 is WNHNN and CDR2 is SYGVQD (reference sequence). CDR3: CASSRAGINEQYF. Here the CDR3 DNA reads TGCGCCAGCAGTCGAGCGGGCATCAACGAGCAGTACTTC.

This clonotype was detected only a few times. The germline gene is not matched at one end of the junction; a read error may be the cause. V and J are TRBV27 and TRBJ2-2; D is ambiguous. This CDR3 comprises 14 residues. The germline V gene has CDR1 MNHEY and CDR2 SMNVEV (reference sequence). CDR3 sequence (DNA): TGTGCCAGCAGTTTTATCCCCCACACTGGGGAGCTGTTTTTT. Its protein product is CASSFIPHTGELFF.

This clonotype was observed many times. The J gene is TRBJ2-2, the V gene TRBV7-9; D perhaps matches TRBD2 (5 bases). Looked up from germline, CDR1 is SEHNR and CDR2 is FQNEAQ (reference sequence). With 6 bases removed from V and 7 bases from J, the gap between germline ends came to 6 bases. This CDR3 is built from 11 residues. Written as DNA, the CDR3 is TGTGCCAGCAGACTAGACGGGGAGCTGTTTTTT. Protein sequence: CASRLDGELFF.

This sequence joins TRBV10-3 and TRBJ2-5, with 9 bases lining up with TRBD1. V lost 11 bases to trimming and J lost 5 bases; unmatched junction nucleotides: 15. The V gene's germline CDR1 is ENHRY and CDR2 SYGVKD. This CDR3 has 15 amino acids. The CDR3 protein is CAGTWGTGMMETQYF. The CDR3 DNA is TGTGCCGGCACCTGGGGGACAGGGATGATGGAGACCCAGTACTTC.

This clonotype was found a few times. The CDR3 carries no conserved terminal phenylalanine or tryptophan, so it likely arises from a read error. No DNA is shown, since the ends of the CDR3 on it are uncertain; the CDR3 is the one TCRdb lists. The V and J genes are TRBV5-1 and TRBJ1-1. Both ends counted, the CDR3 spans 8 residues. Germline values: CDR1 SGHRS, CDR2 YFSETQ. This CDR3 reads CASSLGTI.

This chain uses TRBV4-1 with TRBJ1-4, with unresolved D. V shed 1 base and J shed 5 bases, with 8 bases lying between them. Germline V lookup: CDR1 MGHRA, CDR2 YSYEKL. The CDR3 is 14 residues long. CDR3 sequence (DNA): TGCGCCAGCAGCCAAGGCGACTCCAATGAAAAACTGTTTTTT. The encoded protein is CASSQGDSNEKLFF.

V gene TRBV10-3 combines with J gene TRBJ2-5; TRBD2 aligns across 14 bases. The DNA end favors TRBJ2-7, so the J call may be wrong. CDR1 is ENHRY and CDR2 is SYGVKD in the germline V gene. The CDR3 has 14 amino acids. The CDR3 sequence is CATTGLAGVLEQYF. CDR3 bases: TGTGCCACCACGGGACTAGCGGGAGTTCTCGAGCAGTACTTC.

The CDR3 region has the DNA TGTGCCAGCAGTGAAGCCGGGACAGGGGAAGAGACCCAGTACTTC. Residues: CASSEAGTGEETQYF. The chain joins TRBV2 to TRBJ2-5; the match to TRBD1 covers 10 bases. This CDR3 is built from 15 residues. V lost 0 bases and J lost 3; bases outside the gene matches: 1. Germline V gene lookup returns CDR1 SNHLY and CDR2 FYNNEI.

This clonotype was counted at least ten times. This chain joins TRBV6-5 and TRBJ1-1, with unresolved D. Germline values: CDR1 MNHEY, CDR2 SVGAGI. Trimming shortened V by 2 bases and J by 5 bases, and 12 bases separated the two germline ends. The CDR3 length is 14 residues. DNA of the CDR3: TGTGCCAGCAGTTACACGTCGGGAGGGACTGAAGCTTTCTTT. Residues: CASSYTSGGTEAFF.

This clonotype was counted once. This chain joins TRBV7-2 and TRBJ1-2; 8 positions match TRBD1. Looked up from germline, CDR1 is SGHTA and CDR2 is FQGNSA. The junction had 9 bases not matched to a gene; V was cut back by 5 bases and J by 7 bases. CDR3 length equals 14 residues. This chain's CDR3 is CASSIPTDRAGYTF. CDR3 bases: TGTGCCAGCAGCATACCGACGGACAGGGCTGGCTACACCTTC.

The table lists this clonotype with many counts. J is TRBJ1-5 and V is TRBV12-3 or TRBV12-4, with a tentative D call TRBD1 (5 bases). CDR3 length: 12 residues. In DNA form, the CDR3 reads TGTACACGACAGCGCCTCAATCAGCCCCAGCATTTT. Its translation is CTRQRLNQPQHF.

Worth noting for this clonotype: A much bigger clone sits one base away, suggesting this may be a read error. This sequence joins TRBV4-1 and TRBJ2-7; 10 bases fit TRBD2. V trimming: 1 base; J trimming: 2 bases; junction bases outside the gene matches: 17. The CDR3 spans 20 residues. The germline V gene encodes CDR1 MGHRA and CDR2 YSYEKL. CDR3 nucleotide sequence: TGCGCCAGCAGCCAAGGCGGGGCAGGACTAGCGGTCTCCAGCCCCTACGAGCAGTACTTC. Translated, it gives CASSQGGAGLAVSSPYEQYF.

A single count supports this clonotype. The chain employs TRBV20-1 and TRBJ1-1; D remains unclear. CDR3 length: 14 amino acids. The germline CDR1 and CDR2 sequences are DFQATT and SNEGSKA (reference sequence). Trimming shortened V by 5 bases and J by 5 bases, and 18 bases separated the two germline ends. In nucleotides, the CDR3 is TGCAGTGCTTTTGCGGGCCTCCCTCGGACTGAAGCTTTCTTT. Translated, it gives CSAFAGLPRTEAFF.

This clonotype was detected a few times. The rearrangement uses TRBV27 and TRBJ2-7, with a tentative D call TRBD2 (5 bases). Germline CDR1 MNHEY, CDR2 SMNVEV (reference sequence). V was pared by 2 bases and J by 3 bases, with 11 bases between. CDR3 length: 14 residues. The CDR3 DNA follows: TGTGCCAGCAGTTTAACCAGCGCGGGCTACGAGCAGTACTTC. It specifies CASSLTSAGYEQYF.

The rearrangement links TRBV4-1 to TRBJ1-4; D is unclear. The germline gives CDR1 MGHRA, CDR2 YSYEKL. The ends were cut back, 0 bases at V and 8 bases at J, with 16 bases in the middle. The CDR3 spans 16 residues. CDR3 bases: TGCGCCAGCAGCCAAGAAGGTTCGGTCGGCTGGGAAAAACTGTTTTTT. This sequence encodes CASSQEGSVGWEKLFF.

The rearrangement joins TRBV7-8 to TRBJ1-6; 10 bases are a match to TRBD1. CDR3 length: 17 residues. The germline V gene encodes CDR1 SGHVS and CDR2 FQNEAQ. With 5 bases clipped from V and 0 bases from J, the junction kept 4 bases outside the gene matches. The CDR3 here is CASSKGQGNSYNSPLHF. The CDR3 bases are TGTGCCAGCAGCAAGGGACAGGGGAACTCCTATAATTCACCCCTCCACTTT.

V is TRBV28 and J is TRBJ2-7, with unresolved D. Germline V gene data show CDR1 as MDHEN and CDR2 as SYDVKM. V was clipped by 10 bases and J by 0 bases, with 13 bases between them. The CDR3 is 13 residues long. CDR3 loop: CATHGRSSYEQYF. The CDR3, as DNA: TGTGCCACCCACGGACGAAGCTCCTACGAGCAGTACTTC.

The chain recombines TRBV20-1 with TRBJ1-1, with TRBD1 as a possible D gene (5 bases). Germline V gives CDR1 DFQATT, CDR2 SNEGSKA (reference sequence). V lost 6 bases to trimming and J lost 0 bases, with 11 bases between them. CDR3 length: 13 residues. In nucleotides, the CDR3 is TGCAGTGCATCGGGACGGTTGAACACTGAAGCTTTCTTT. Encoded protein: CSASGRLNTEAFF.

The rearrangement joins TRBV5-1 to TRBJ1-1; 7 nucleotides agree with TRBD1. The CDR3 is 11 amino acids. Germline CDR1 and CDR2: SGHRS and YFSETQ. V lost 0 bases to trimming and J lost 12 bases; unmatched junction nucleotides: 2. DNA of the CDR3: TGCGCCAGCAGCTTGGGACAGGGTCCTTTCTTT. It codes for CASSLGQGPFF.

This clonotype was seen repeatedly, ten times or more. The chain's CDR3 is CSATPVETQYF. The DNA for the CDR3 is TGCAGTGCAACCCCAGTGGAGACCCAGTACTTC. The chain couples TRBV20-1 to TRBJ2-5; no clear D gene. The length of the CDR3 is 11 residues. V was shortened by 6 bases and J by 5 bases, with 10 bases between the two germline ends. Germline lookup yields CDR1 DFQATT and CDR2 SNEGSKA (reference sequence).

The J gene is TRBJ2-2, the V gene TRBV5-1; D remains ambiguous. The CDR3 contains 8 residues. Germline V gene sequence: CDR1 SGHRS, CDR2 YFSETQ. Trimming shortened V by 5 bases and J by 15 bases, and 5 bases separated the two germline ends. The CDR3 DNA reads as TGCGCCAGCAGGGCGGTGTTTTTT. Its protein product is CASRAVFF.